This record looks at one T cell receptor beta chain sequence and its context. TCRdb's copy holds only in-frame clones and misses some; the assay was immunoSEQ multiplex PCR. The table lists tens of thousands of clones, 80% to 85% of them singletons. Thawed, overnight-rested PBMC were stained with GMM-loaded CD1B tetramer, viability dye and anti-CD3, then sorted. The lipid loaded on the CD1B tetramers was C32 glucose monomycolate from Rhodococcus equi. Tetramer-sorted PBMC had been CD14 monocyte-depleted before freezing. This record belongs to a study of T cells in tuberculosis. Overall study results and limits: T cells binding CD1B-GMM tetramer weakly possibly escaped the sort.

The CDR3 sequence is 12 residues long. Germline CDR1 SGHRS, CDR2 YFSETQ. V was shortened by 0 bases and J by 3 bases, with 4 bases between the two germline ends. Sequenced sample: CD1b-GMM tetramer-negative cells sorted from PBMCs. The sequence was obtained from an adult woman with latent tuberculosis. The chain combines TRBV5-1 with TRBJ2-7; D is undetermined. The CDR3 sequence: CASSLDFYEQYF. DNA for the CDR3: TGCGCCAGCAGCTTGGACTTCTACGAGCAGTACTTC.